Included here is one T cell receptor (beta chain) sequence, with context. This clone was counted at least ten times. Its antigen is currently not known. The read ends 3 residues before the CDR3 terminus; that terminus is restored from the germline J gene. Most CVID patients and most healthy controls were of Caucasian heritage. Heparinized peripheral whole blood samples of about 5 to 8.5 ml were obtained from each donor. TCRbeta CDR3 repertoires were sequenced from genomic DNA of adults with common variable immune deficiency (CVID) and healthy adult controls. There were 22 healthy adult volunteers in the control group (around twelve female and approximately ten male), ranging in age from 23 to 66 years, with a mean age of 34. To isolate peripheral blood mononuclear cells, diluted blood was subjected to density centrifugation over Hypaque 1077 or Ficoll-Paque. Genomic DNA was obtained from unsorted mononuclear cells through either Qiagen column purification or a centrifugation-based method.

Equivalent amounts of genomic DNA from CVID and control samples were used as sequencing input. For every sample, a 60 bp segment covering the rearranged TCRbeta CDR3 region was amplified and then sequenced. The immunoSEQ assay, a bias-corrected multiplex PCR combined with high-throughput sequencing, was used for TCRbeta amplification. On the authors' methods: Every unique nucleotide sequence was considered a clone and was annotated with V, D and J genes, copy number and frequency. Sequences were labeled productive if in frame, and non-productive if out of frame or containing stop codons. As previously described, Shannon's entropy was used to calculate clonality. The predicted amino acid sequences of productive clones were used to derive mean CDR3 Kyte-Doolittle hydropathy. The R hclust function was used to hierarchically cluster scaled V gene usage with Manhattan distance and complete linkage. To assess clone sharing by CDR3 amino acid sequence, 12 repertoires per group were resampled over 100 rounds. The repertoires were screened for 70 published EBV-specific TCRbeta sequences and approximately 230 published CMV-specific TCRbeta sequences. After two CVID samples that produced fewer than 10,000 sequences were dropped from the analysis, 42 CVID repertoires remained. In TCRdb, the immuneACCESS table is reduced to in-frame sequences with V and J assigned. These tables do not hold every clone; where another copy was compared, an unresolved V gene accounts for under half, and the others remain unexplained. The V and J calls and clone size were taken over from that table, and D and trimming were inferred from the DNA. In this sample, approximately 81,000 clones appear, none counted once only. Of the sample, 0.8% falls within the top ten clones.

This sample is drawn from a study of T cell clonality in common variable immunodeficiency (dated by TCRdb to about 2015). Overall study results and their limits: CVID subjects shared fewer TCRbeta clones with each other than healthy controls did (p < 0.0001). TCRbeta clonality was higher in CVID subjects than in healthy controls (t-test p = 0.018), and the increase was most characteristic of about a third of subjects. It was noted by the authors that sequencing of the repertoires of T cell subpopulations would be needed to clarify the cause of the increased clonality in CVID. Differences among patients in the CVID cohort limited the correlations between repertoire features and clinical complications. Reportedly, TCRbeta sequences from CVID had fewer deletions and N-nucleotide insertions, and highly modified clones with 13 or more V deletions were absent from CVID. Even though DNA input was the same, control samples had an average of about 90,000 unique sequences each, compared with 25,000 to 35,000 in CVID samples.

The germline V end is reduced by 5 bases and the J end by 2 bases; junction bases left unmatched: 15. The CDR3 contains 18 residues, cysteine and phenylalanine counted. Only the CDR3 bases that were read are kept: 45 of them, in frame from base 1. CDR1 and CDR2 were assigned from the germline V gene (reference sequence) as PRHDT and FYEKMQ. Sequencing input: peripheral blood mononuclear cells. The chain links TRBV13 with TRBJ2-1; 7 middle bases align to TRBD1. The receptor was isolated from a person aged 18 to 75 in good health. The CDR3 DNA, read in part, is TGTGCCAGCAGCATGTCAAGACGACAGGGTAAGGCCTACAATGAG. It translates to CASSMSRRQGKAYNE. In full, the CDR3 is CASSMSRRQGKAYNEQFF.